The sequence of this TCR beta chain was determined in a study of identical twins. General observations from the study: In cord blood, abundant beta clonotypes had fewer insertions; memory showed no trend.

This clonotype was seen a handful of times. Its antigen is unknown. Germline CDR1 is DFQATT and CDR2 is SNEGSKA (reference sequence). Trimming removed 0 bases from V and 5 bases from J; junction bases left unmatched: 7. The CDR3 is 15 amino acids. TCRdb analysed the 5' RACE reads with MiXCR anew, one entry per CDR3 protein. The sample has roughly 1,500,000 distinct CDR3 sequences, less than 40% seen once. The sample comprised cord blood. The chain recombines TRBV20-1 with TRBJ1-2, with TRBD1 matching over 9 bases. The receptor was derived from a newborn girl in good health. The CDR3 coding sequence is TGCAGTGCTAGAGATAGGAACAGGGGGCGATATGGCTACACCTTC. This translates into CSARDRNRGRYGYTF.